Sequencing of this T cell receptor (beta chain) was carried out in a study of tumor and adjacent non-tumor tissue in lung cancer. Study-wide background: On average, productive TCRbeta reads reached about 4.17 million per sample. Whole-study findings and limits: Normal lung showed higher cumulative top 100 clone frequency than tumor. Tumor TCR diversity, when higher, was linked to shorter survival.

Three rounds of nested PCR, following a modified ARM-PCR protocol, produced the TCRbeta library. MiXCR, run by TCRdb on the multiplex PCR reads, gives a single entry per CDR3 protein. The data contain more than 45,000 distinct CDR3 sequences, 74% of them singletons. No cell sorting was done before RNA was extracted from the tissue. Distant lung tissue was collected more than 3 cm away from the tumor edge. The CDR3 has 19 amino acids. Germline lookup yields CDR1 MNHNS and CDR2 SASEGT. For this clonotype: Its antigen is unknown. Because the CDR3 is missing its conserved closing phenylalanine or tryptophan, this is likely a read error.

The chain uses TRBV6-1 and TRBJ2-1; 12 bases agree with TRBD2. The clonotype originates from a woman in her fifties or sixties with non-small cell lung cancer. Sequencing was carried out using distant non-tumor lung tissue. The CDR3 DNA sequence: TGTGCGAGCAGTGAAAGGAGGACTAGCGGGACCAGCTCCTACAATGAGCAGTTCTCC. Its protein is CASSERRTSGTSSYNEQFS.